This entry describes one TCR beta chain. Its antigen is as yet unknown. The data belong to a study of CD4 T cells in relation to SARS-CoV-2 and coronaviruses. Trimming took off 3 bases at V and 1 base at J, with 6 bases between the two ends. Looked up from germline, CDR1 is ENHRY and CDR2 is SYGVKD. The CDR3 spans 13 residues. CD4+ T cells from unexposed donors were obtained before the COVID-19 pandemic (2011-2018). Isolation of CD4+ T cells took place after approximately 11 days in culture. Assay: immunoSEQ multiplex PCR; the TCRdb copy retains only in-frame clones and omits some. The sample lists 20,000 to 25,000 clones, around three quarters occurring once.

The TCR was taken from a human donor in good health. Sequenced input: CD4+ T cells from PBMCs, cultured in vitro. The chain couples TRBV10-3 to TRBJ1-1; no clear D gene. CDR3 nucleotides: TGTGCCATCAGTGATATTCAGAACACTGAAGCTTTCTTT. It specifies CAISDIQNTEAFF.